Listed here is a single T cell receptor beta chain. Its antigen specificity is not known. No much larger clonotype is one base removed from it; base qualities were not supplied. From the cysteine up to the phenylalanine, the CDR3 has a length of 13 residues. The entry retains the CDR3 DNA only, 39 bases that are in frame from base 1. CDR1 and CDR2, looked up from the germline V gene, are ENHRY and SYGVKD. V and J lose 6 bases and 1 base, and a span of 9 bases separates them. This record belongs to a study of blood T cell repertoires in COVID-19 (dated by TCRdb to the early 2020s). Regarding the study in general: Samples covering the acute and convalescent phases of COVID-19 were provided by collaborators in the United States, Italy and Spain. The prospective study material was composed of cDNA or gDNA derived from T cells, B-cell-depleted T cells, or PBMCs. Subjects who had been exposed to COVID-19, were actively infected with it, or had recovered from it provided the deeply sampled blood TCRbeta repertoires that made up the dataset. The repertoires were released in a freely available public database intended as a resource for research on the immune response to SARS-CoV-2. Samples were obtained from the ongoing ImmuneRACE study (first 160 participants) and from 1,200 or so subjects provided by 6 global collaborators. Sample metadata almost always included a de-identified subject ID, COVID-19 status, age in years and sex. Where available, HLA class I and class II types were obtained from metadata supplied by the sample provider rather than from assay-based typing.

Participants in the prospective study were aged roughly 18 to 90 years, lived in some 24 United States geographic areas, and enrolled through a virtual design. To assign participants to cohorts, the prospective study relied on clinical history that participants themselves reported in a screening survey and a study questionnaire. ImmuneRACE Cohort 3 recovered participants were defined by two consecutive negative NP/OP PCR tests, healthcare professional clearance, or symptom resolution. Each participant in the prospective study had whole blood, serum and a nasopharyngeal or oropharyngeal swab collected by mobile phlebotomists. Additional blood draws and questionnaires over an approximately 2-month period could optionally be provided by prospective study participants. Prospective study blood samples were shipped either frozen or at room temperature before DNA extraction. Overall results and qualifications from the work: The quantity of clinical and demographic metadata differed by source and by participant and was supplied without curation.

TCRbeta CDR3 regions were amplified from genomic DNA using the immunoSEQ Assay, a bias-controlled multiplex PCR. The original methods were these. Within the assay, amplification of reference gene primers was used to estimate how many nucleated cells each sample contained. To quantify the absolute abundance of each unique TCRbeta CDR3 rearrangement, sequence reads were collapsed and filtered. For each sample, productive Simpson clonality was calculated as the square root of Simpson's diversity index over productive rearrangements. TCRdb retrieved this table from immuneACCESS and kept in-frame rearrangements only. Not all clones are present; in checked studies, unresolved V genes account for under half, and no reason is known for the remainder. Clonal size and the V and J genes are those of that table, whereas D and trimming came from the DNA. For this sample the table gives 150,000 to 200,000 clones, of which around 89% were detected only once. Together, the top ten hold under 0.85% of the sample.

The sequence derives from a woman younger than 30 who had recovered from COVID-19. The chain is assembled from TRBV10-3 and TRBJ1-1; TRBD1 is a possible D gene, resting on 5 matching bases. Sequencing was done on a sample of PBMCs or T cells enriched from blood (not recorded which). The CDR3 in this case is CAISEDRNTEAFF. Read as DNA, the sequence is TGTGCCATCAGCGAAGACAGGAACACTGAAGCTTTCTTT.